Following are 14 T cell receptor beta chains from one sample sequenced in a study of somatic mutations in cytotoxic T cells in rheumatoid arthritis (TCRdb year 2017). Library generation was performed with the immunoSEQ multiplex PCR assay. In TCRdb, the immuneACCESS table is reduced to in-frame sequences with V and J assigned. These tables do not hold every clone; where another copy was compared, an unresolved V gene accounts for under half, and the others remain unexplained. The sample includes several thousand clones, with nearly 80% observed a single time. The top ten constitute roughly 4.9% of the sample. The sequenced sample was CD8+ T cells sorted from blood. The receptors come from an adult with rheumatoid arthritis.

This clone was found a few times. CDR3 protein: CASSLGMNTEAFF. In nucleotides, the CDR3 is TGTGCCAGCAGCTTAGGCATGAACACTGAAGCTTTCTTT. The V call is TRBV7-9, the J call TRBJ1-1; D remains unclear. From germline, CDR1 is SEHNR and CDR2 FQNEAQ (reference sequence). This CDR3 is 13 amino acids long. The V gene lost 1 base and the J gene lost 0 bases, with 3 bases spanning the gap.

The CDR3 loop is CASSPDRTDTQYF. The CDR3 DNA reads as TGTGCCAGCAGCCCTGACCGCACAGATACGCAGTATTTT. The chain has TRBV27 and TRBJ2-3; D is unresolved. This CDR3 is 13 amino acids long. The ends were cut back, 6 bases at V and 1 base at J, with 8 bases in the middle. Germline V CDR1 and CDR2: MNHEY, SMNVEV (reference sequence).

The chain couples TRBV7-2 to TRBJ2-4, with 8 bases aligning to TRBD2. The CDR3 covers 15 residues. V lost 5 bases to trimming and J lost 6 bases; unmatched junction nucleotides: 9. Germline CDR1 and CDR2: SGHTA and FQGNSA. This CDR3 reads CASSRFRGGSNIQYF. In nucleotides, the CDR3 is TGTGCCAGCAGCCGATTCCGGGGGGGCTCAAACATTCAGTACTTC.

This clone occurred a few times. The V gene is TRBV28, the J gene TRBJ2-7; tentative D call: TRBD2 (5 bases). The CDR3 is made up of 16 amino acids. Germline V gene lookup returns CDR1 MDHEN and CDR2 SYDVKM. The V gene lost 5 bases and the J gene lost 0 bases, with 17 bases spanning the gap. The CDR3 region is CASSPLERLNSYEQYF. The CDR3, as DNA: TGTGCCAGCAGTCCCCTTGAGCGGCTTAACTCCTACGAGCAGTACTTC.

This clone was counted once. CDR3 in DNA: TGTGCCAGCGCGTTGCTTGGGCCTGTGGACATTCAGTACTTC. This gives the protein CASALLGPVDIQYF. The chain employs TRBV6-5 and TRBJ2-4; D is ambiguous. Germline CDR1 and CDR2: MNHEY and SVGAGI. Trimming took 8 bases from V and 8 from J, leaving 19 bases between them. The CDR3 covers 14 residues.

The chain recombines TRBV28 with TRBJ2-1; 8 bases agree with TRBD2. The CDR3 totals 13 residues. Losses at the gene ends were 4 bases for V and 8 bases for J; bases not matched to a gene: 4. Germline CDR1 reads MDHEN; CDR2 reads SYDVKM. The CDR3 DNA reads TGTGCCAGCAGTTGGGGAGCGGGGGATGAGCAGTTCTTC. This gives the protein CASSWGAGDEQFF.

CDR3 sequence reads: CASSRGLAGGPGGANEQFF. The CDR3 nucleotides read TGTGCCAGCAGTCGAGGACTAGCGGGAGGGCCAGGCGGGGCCAATGAGCAGTTCTTC. This chain joins TRBV28 and TRBJ2-1; 15 nucleotides align to TRBD2. The V and J ends lost 5 bases and 6 bases, in that order; junction bases with no gene match: 14. Germline CDR1 and CDR2: MDHEN and SYDVKM. The CDR3 consists of 19 residues. The full variable domain, in which reference TRBV28 and TRBJ2-1 provide the parts outside the CDR3, is DVKVTQSSRYLVKRTGEKVFLECVQDMDHENMFWYRQDPGLGLRLIYFSYDVKMKEKGDIPEGYSVSREKKERFSLILESASTNQTSMYLCASSRGLAGGPGGANEQFFGPGTRLTVL.

This chain joins TRBV1 and TRBJ2-7. TRBV1 is a documented pseudogene. The CDR3 is 12 amino acids. The CDR3 DNA reads TGCACCAGCAGTACGGGGGCTGCCGAGCAGTACGTC. It encodes CTSSTGAAEQYV.

The chain has TRBV7-9 and TRBJ2-7; 9 bases match TRBD1. J was trimmed by 5 bases and V by 4 bases; bases with no gene match: 15. CDR3 length: 17 amino acids. Germline CDR1 is SEHNR and CDR2 is FQNEAQ (reference sequence). CDR3 sequence: CASSSPPLGTGWHEQYF. CDR3 DNA: TGTGCCAGCAGCTCGCCGCCCCTCGGGACAGGGTGGCACGAGCAGTACTTC.

V gene TRBV4-3 combines with J gene TRBJ2-1; D might be TRBD1 (6 bases). Germline CDR1 LGHNA, CDR2 YSLEER. Trimming left V 5 bases short and J 4 bases short, with 15 bases between. The CDR3 is made up of 15 amino acids. The CDR3 nucleotides read TGCGCCAGCAGCTCGGACTGGGACATGTACAATGAGCAGTTCTTC. Protein: CASSSDWDMYNEQFF.

The J gene is TRBJ2-1, the V gene TRBV15; D call uncertain. The CDR3 runs to 16 residues. V shed 1 base and J shed 5 bases, with 15 bases lying between them. Looked up from germline, CDR1 is LNHNV and CDR2 is YYDKDF (reference sequence). CDR3: CATSRGLELHHNEQFF. The DNA of the CDR3 is TGTGCCACCAGCAGAGGGCTAGAGCTTCACCACAATGAGCAGTTCTTC.

The chain combines TRBV30 with TRBJ2-7, with 8 bases identical to TRBD2. The trim removed 6 bases at V and 3 bases at J, leaving 7 bases unmatched. The germline V gene encodes CDR1 GTSNPN and CDR2 SVGIG (reference sequence). The CDR3 sequence is 13 residues long. The CDR3 DNA follows: TGTGCCTGCCAACTAGCGGAGTTCTACGAGCAGTACTTC. Its protein product is CACQLAEFYEQYF. Variable domain in full (rest from reference TRBV30 and TRBJ2-7): SQTIHQWPATLVQPVGSPLSLECTVEGTSNPNLYWYRQAAGRGLQLLFYSVGIGQISSEVPQNLSASRPQDRQFILSSKKLLLSDSGFYLCACQLAEFYEQYFGPGTRLTVT.

This rearrangement joins TRBV27 to TRBJ2-1, with 9 bases that match TRBD2. Per the germline V gene, CDR1 is MNHEY and CDR2 is SMNVEV (reference sequence). CDR3 size: 16 residues. The trim removed 2 bases at V and 7 bases at J, leaving 9 bases unmatched. The CDR3 coding sequence is TGTGCCAGCAGTTTAAACGGCGGGAGGGCCTGGAATGAGCAGTTCTTC. Its translation: CASSLNGGRAWNEQFF.

V usage is TRBV4-1 and J usage is TRBJ2-7; 8 nucleotides align to TRBD2. Trimming at V came to 1 base and at J to 1 base, leaving 3 bases not matched to a gene. Germline CDR1 reads MGHRA; CDR2 reads YSYEKL. The CDR3 has 15 residues. CDR3 amino acids: CASSQALAESYEQYF. The CDR3, as DNA: TGCGCCAGCAGCCAAGCACTAGCGGAGTCCTACGAGCAGTACTTC.